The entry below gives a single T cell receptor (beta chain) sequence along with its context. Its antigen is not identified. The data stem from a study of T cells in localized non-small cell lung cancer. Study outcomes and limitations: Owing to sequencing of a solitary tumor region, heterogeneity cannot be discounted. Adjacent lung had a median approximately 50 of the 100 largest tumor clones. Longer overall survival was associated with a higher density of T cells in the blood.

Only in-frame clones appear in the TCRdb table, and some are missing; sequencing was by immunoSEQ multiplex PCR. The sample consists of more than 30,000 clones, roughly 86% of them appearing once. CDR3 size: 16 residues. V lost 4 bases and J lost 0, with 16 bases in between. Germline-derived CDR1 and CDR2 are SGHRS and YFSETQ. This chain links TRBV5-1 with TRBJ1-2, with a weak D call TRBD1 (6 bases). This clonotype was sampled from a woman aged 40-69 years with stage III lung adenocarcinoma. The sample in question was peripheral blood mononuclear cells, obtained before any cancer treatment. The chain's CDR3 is CASSIRTGPANYGYTF. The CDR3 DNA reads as TGCGCCAGCAGCATACGCACAGGGCCAGCTAACTATGGCTACACCTTC. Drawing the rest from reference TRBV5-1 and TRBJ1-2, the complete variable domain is KAGVTQTPRYLIKTRGQQVTLSCSPISGHRSVSWYQQTPGQGLQFLFEYFSETQRNKGNFPGRFSGRQFSNSRSEMNVSTLELGDSALYLCASSIRTGPANYGYTFGSGTRLTVV.